The 8 T cell receptor beta chains in this list originate from one sample, sequenced in a study of T cell responses to AZD1222 COVID-19 vaccine. The table came from immunoSEQ multiplex PCR; TCRdb's copy has only in-frame clones and leaves some out. The table lists roughly 170,000 clones, roughly nine tenths of them singletons. This specimen consisted of peripheral blood, obtained on day 0 of AZD1222 vaccination. The source is an adult in good health.

The chain employs TRBV9 and TRBJ1-2; 10 nucleotides match TRBD1. V shed 3 bases, J shed 6 bases, and the junction held 5 bases outside the gene matches. The germline gives CDR1 SGDLS, CDR2 YYNGEE. The CDR3 is made up of 14 amino acids. CDR3 protein: CASSGTGGANGYTF. The CDR3 DNA reads as TGTGCCAGCAGCGGGACAGGGGGAGCTAATGGCTACACCTTC.

V and J are TRBV19 and TRBJ1-2, with TRBD1 as a possible D gene (6 bases). The V gene lost 3 bases and the J gene lost 1 base, with 27 bases spanning the gap. This CDR3 spans 20 amino acids. Germline CDR1 reads LNHDA; CDR2 reads SQIVND (reference sequence). Written as DNA, the CDR3 is TGTGCCAGTAGTATGGCGGGTTCAGGAGGGGGTCGCCTCCGTAACTATGGCTACACCTTC. Its translation is CASSMAGSGGGRLRNYGYTF. The variable domain in full, completed from reference TRBV19 and TRBJ1-2, reads DGGITQSPKYLFRKEGQNVTLSCEQNLNHDAMYWYRQDPGQGLRLIYYSQIVNDFQKGDIAEGYSVSREKKESFPLTVTSAQKNPTAFYLCASSMAGSGGGRLRNYGYTFGSGTRLTVV.

The genes are TRBV10-3 and TRBJ1-5; the D gene is possibly TRBD1 (5 bases). Germline V gene sequence: CDR1 ENHRY, CDR2 SYGVKD. V dropped 6 bases and J dropped 4 bases, with 19 bases sitting between them. The CDR3 contains 16 residues. The CDR3 region is CAISIGDGKENQPQHF. The CDR3 DNA reads as TGTGCCATCAGCATCGGGGACGGGAAAGAAAATCAGCCCCAGCATTTT.

V gene TRBV5-6 combines with J gene TRBJ1-1; 10 nucleotides match TRBD1. CDR1 is SGHDT, CDR2 YYEEEE, per germline. The CDR3 covers 18 residues. J gave up 4 bases and V 4 bases, and 16 bases lay outside the gene matches. CDR3 sequence (DNA): TGTGCCAGCAGCCTCATGCGGGGACAGGGGTTATCGAGCACTGAAGCTTTCTTT. Residues: CASSLMRGQGLSSTEAFF.

This clone has just one count. CDR3 coding DNA: TGTGCCAGCACGGTAGGAGTGGCGGGGAATCAGCCCCAGCATTTT. Residues: CASTVGVAGNQPQHF. The J gene is TRBJ1-5, the V gene TRBV28; D not certain. V shed 7 bases and J shed 4 bases, with 17 bases lying between them. The germline CDR1 and CDR2 sequences are MDHEN and SYDVKM. The CDR3 contains 15 residues.

The rearrangement joins TRBV2 to TRBJ2-3; D is possibly TRBD2 (6 bases). With 6 bases removed from V and 10 bases from J, the gap between germline ends came to 20 bases. This CDR3 comprises 14 residues. Germline V gives CDR1 SNHLY, CDR2 FYNNEI. CDR3 region: CASRSERTTYPQYF. CDR3 nucleotides: TGTGCCAGCAGGTCCGAAAGGACTACTTATCCGCAGTATTTT.

This sequence joins TRBV7-8 and TRBJ1-1, with a weak D call TRBD1 (5 bases). The V and J ends lost 2 bases and 2 bases respectively, with 18 bases between them. CDR3 length: 17 amino acids. The germline CDR1 and CDR2 sequences are SGHVS and FQNEAQ. CDR3: CASSLTASRGLNTEAFF. In DNA form, the CDR3 reads TGTGCCAGCAGCTTAACTGCTAGTAGGGGACTCAACACTGAAGCTTTCTTT.

The chain couples TRBV2 to TRBJ2-7; TRBD2 might be the D (7 bases). The germline gives CDR1 SNHLY, CDR2 FYNNEI. Trimming took 6 bases from V and 2 from J, leaving 32 bases between them. The CDR3 runs 20 residues. The CDR3 region has the DNA TGTGCCAGCAGGGGACAAGCGACCCTCGGGCGGGGGACCACTCCCTACGAGCAGTACTTC. It yields the protein CASRGQATLGRGTTPYEQYF. Complete variable domain (other parts from reference TRBV2 and TRBJ2-7): EPEVTQTPSHQVTQMGQEVILRCVPISNHLYFYWYRQILGQKVEFLVSFYNNEISEKSEIFDDQFSVERPDGSNFTLKIRSTKLEDSAMYFCASRGQATLGRGTTPYEQYFGPGTRLTVT.